This passage covers 5 T cell receptor beta chains from one sample sequenced in a study of human T cells and chemical hapten exposure. MiXCR, applied by TCRdb to the RACE reads, yields one record per CDR3 protein. The data hold about 77,000 distinct CDR3 sequences, with around 13% observed a single time. Described time point: pre-sensitization, week 0. Regarding treatment: therapeutic diphenylcyclopropenone sensitization with weekly scalp DPC. Source: whole blood, taken in connection with sensitization to the hapten diphenylcyclopropenone (DPC). The receptors derive from a woman in her fifties or sixties with alopecia areata. Some clones in this sample may be carry-over from other donors' samples.

This chain links TRBV6-2 or TRBV6-3 with TRBJ2-7; 7 bases align to TRBD2. CDR1 and CDR2 from the germline V gene are MNHEY and SVGEGT. V trimming: 5 bases; J trimming: 3 bases; junction bases outside the gene matches: 7. The CDR3 is made up of 14 amino acids. The CDR3 sequence: CASSEGGDHYEQYF. The CDR3 DNA follows: TGTGCCAGCAGTGAGGGAGGGGATCACTACGAGCAGTACTTC.

This clonotype was detected a few times. V and J are TRBV4-2 and TRBJ2-7; D might be TRBD2 (5 bases). The V end was cut by 2 bases, the J end by 0 bases, with 11 bases between. The CDR3 has 15 residues. From germline, CDR1 is LGHNA and CDR2 YNFKEQ. The CDR3 reads CASSQLDLYSYEQYF. CDR3 sequence (DNA): TGTGCCAGCAGCCAACTGGACTTGTACTCCTACGAGCAGTACTTC.

Only a few counts were recorded for this clonotype. The chain joins TRBV13 to TRBJ2-1; 13 nucleotides agree with TRBD2. V shed 5 bases, J shed 4 bases, and the junction held 8 bases outside the gene matches. The CDR3 runs to 17 residues. Germline V lookup: CDR1 PRHDT, CDR2 FYEKMQ (reference sequence). The CDR3 bases are TGTGCCAGCAGCCCCGTCGGGACTAGCGGGATATACAATGAGCAGTTCTTC. As protein: CASSPVGTSGIYNEQFF.

This clonotype was counted at least ten times. The chain links TRBV6-5 to TRBJ1-1; TRBD1 agrees at 7 bases. The CDR3 is made up of 11 amino acids. The germline V gene has CDR1 MNHEY and CDR2 SVGAGI. The junction had 1 base not matched to a gene; V was cut back by 4 bases and J by 8 bases. The CDR3 DNA follows: TGTGCCAGCAGTTTAGGGGGCGAAGCTTTCTTT. Protein product: CASSLGGEAFF.

This clonotype turned up a few times. The rearrangement links TRBV7-9 to TRBJ2-1; 7 nucleotides line up with TRBD2. CDR1 is SEHNR, CDR2 FQNEAQ, per germline (reference sequence). The CDR3 loop spans 17 amino acids. With V trimmed by 3 bases and J by 3 bases, 11 bases remained unmatched. CDR3 amino acids: CASSLTTGTKLYNEQFF. DNA of the CDR3: TGTGCCAGCAGCTTGACAACCGGGACTAAGCTCTACAATGAGCAGTTCTTC.